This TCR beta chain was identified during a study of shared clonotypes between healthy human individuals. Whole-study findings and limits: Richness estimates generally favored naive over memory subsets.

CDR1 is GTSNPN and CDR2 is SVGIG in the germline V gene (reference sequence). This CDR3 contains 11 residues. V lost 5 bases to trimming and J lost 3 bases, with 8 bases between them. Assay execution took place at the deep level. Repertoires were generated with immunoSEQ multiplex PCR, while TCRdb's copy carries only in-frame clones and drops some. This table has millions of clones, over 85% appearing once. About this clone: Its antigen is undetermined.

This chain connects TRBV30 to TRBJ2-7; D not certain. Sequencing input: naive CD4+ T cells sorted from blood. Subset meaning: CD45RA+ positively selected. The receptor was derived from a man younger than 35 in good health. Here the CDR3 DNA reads TGTGCCTGGGCCAGAAACTACGAGCAGTACTTC. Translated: CAWARNYEQYF.